These 4 T cell receptor beta chains came from one sample sequenced in a study of T cells in Graves' hyperthyroidism and ophthalmopathy. RNA transcripts gave rise to amplified TCR beta CDR3 regions. The primer set for the first-round RT-PCR of the TCR CDR3 was HTBI. TCRdb recomputed calls from the multiplex PCR reads with MiXCR, one row per CDR3 protein. The table has 300,000 to 500,000 distinct CDR3 sequences, 11% to 15% seen once. Sequencing used blood. The source is a man aged 50 to 59 with Graves' ophthalmopathy.

This clonotype was counted at least ten times. The rearrangement links TRBV29-1 to TRBJ2-7, with a weak D call TRBD1 (6 bases). This CDR3 has 16 amino acids. CDR1 and CDR2 (germline): SQVTM, ANQGSEA. Trimming removed 2 bases from V and 1 base from J, with 18 bases in between. CDR3 in amino acids: CSVEFRGGRASYEQYF. CDR3 DNA sequence: TGCAGCGTTGAATTTAGAGGGGGTAGGGCATCCTACGAGCAGTACTTC.

This clonotype appeared a few times. V is TRBV29-1 and J is TRBJ2-7; 8 nucleotides agree with TRBD1. The V gene's germline CDR1 is SQVTM and CDR2 ANQGSEA. This CDR3 has 15 residues. J was trimmed by 3 bases and V by 4 bases; bases with no gene match: 11. Here the CDR3 DNA reads TGCAGCGTTGGGGGGCCTGGACAGGGTGTCTACGAGCAGTACTTC. It encodes CSVGGPGQGVYEQYF.

This clonotype has more than one count but fewer than ten. The chain has TRBV7-9 and TRBJ2-3; D gene uncertain. Germline CDR1 is SEHNR and CDR2 is FQNEAQ (reference sequence). V dropped 1 base and J dropped 3 bases, with 8 bases sitting between them. The CDR3 length is 14 residues. CDR3 amino acids: CASSLGARTDTQYF. The CDR3 nucleotides are TGTGCCAGCAGCTTAGGAGCGAGGACAGATACGCAGTATTTT.

This clonotype was picked up many times. The chain has TRBV18 and TRBJ1-4; D ambiguous. Germline V gene sequence: CDR1 KGHSH, CDR2 LQKENI. The CDR3 spans 16 residues. V lost 2 bases, J lost 3 bases, and 13 bases lay in between. CDR3 sequence (DNA): TGTGCCAGCTCACCAACAATGGTTACGGCTAATGAAAAACTGTTTTTT. It is translated as CASSPTMVTANEKLFF.